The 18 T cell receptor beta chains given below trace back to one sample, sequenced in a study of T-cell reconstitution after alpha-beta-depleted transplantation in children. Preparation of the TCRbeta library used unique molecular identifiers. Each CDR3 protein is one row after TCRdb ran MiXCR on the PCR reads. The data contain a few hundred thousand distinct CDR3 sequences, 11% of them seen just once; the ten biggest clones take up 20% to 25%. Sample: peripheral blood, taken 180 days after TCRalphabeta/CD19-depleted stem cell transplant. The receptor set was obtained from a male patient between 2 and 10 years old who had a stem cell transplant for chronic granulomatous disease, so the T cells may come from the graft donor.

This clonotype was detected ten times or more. The CDR3 nucleotides read TGCGCCAGCAGCTCGACAGTGAATGGCGGCTACACCTTC. This codes for CASSSTVNGGYTF. J is TRBJ1-2 and V is TRBV5-1; D may be TRBD1 (5 bases). Between the trimmed V and J ends, which lost 3 bases and 8 bases, there was a span of 14 bases. Germline loops: CDR1 SGHRS, CDR2 YFSETQ. The CDR3 loop spans 13 amino acids.

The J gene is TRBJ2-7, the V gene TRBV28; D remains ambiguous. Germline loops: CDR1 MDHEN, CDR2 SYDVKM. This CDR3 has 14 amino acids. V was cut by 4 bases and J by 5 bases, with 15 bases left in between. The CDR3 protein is CASSSGDIVDEQYF. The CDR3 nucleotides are TGTGCCAGCAGTTCTGGCGACATCGTGGACGAGCAGTACTTC.

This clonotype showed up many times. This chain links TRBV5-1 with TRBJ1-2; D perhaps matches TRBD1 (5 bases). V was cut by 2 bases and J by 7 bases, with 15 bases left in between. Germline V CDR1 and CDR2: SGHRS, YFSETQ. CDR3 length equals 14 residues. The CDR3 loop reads CASSFRGELSGYTF. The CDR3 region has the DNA TGCGCCAGCAGCTTCAGAGGGGAGTTAAGTGGCTACACCTTC.

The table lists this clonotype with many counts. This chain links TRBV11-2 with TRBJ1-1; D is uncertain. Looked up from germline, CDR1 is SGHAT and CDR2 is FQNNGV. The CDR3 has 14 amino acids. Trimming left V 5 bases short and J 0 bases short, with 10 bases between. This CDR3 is CASSRGVVNTEAFF. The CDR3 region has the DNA TGTGCCAGCAGCCGGGGTGTAGTGAACACTGAAGCTTTCTTT.

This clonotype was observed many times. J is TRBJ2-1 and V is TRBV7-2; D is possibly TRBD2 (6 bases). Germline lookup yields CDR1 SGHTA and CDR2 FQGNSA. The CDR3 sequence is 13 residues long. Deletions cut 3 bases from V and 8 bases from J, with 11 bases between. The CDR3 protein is CASSFSREDEQFF. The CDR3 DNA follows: TGTGCCAGCAGCTTCTCCAGGGAGGATGAGCAGTTCTTC. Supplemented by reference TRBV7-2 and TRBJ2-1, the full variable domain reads GAGVSQSPSNKVTEKGKDVELRCDPISGHTALYWYRQSLGQGLEFLIYFQGNSAPDKSGLPSDRFSAERTGGSVSTLTIQRTQQEDSAVYLCASSFSREDEQFFGPGTRLTVL.

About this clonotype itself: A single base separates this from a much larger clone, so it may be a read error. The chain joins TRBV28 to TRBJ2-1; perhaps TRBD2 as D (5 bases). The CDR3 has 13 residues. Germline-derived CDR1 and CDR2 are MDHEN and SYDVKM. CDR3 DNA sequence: TGTGGCAGCAGCCCAGACTACTACAATGAGCAGTTCTTC. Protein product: CGSSPDYYNEQFF.

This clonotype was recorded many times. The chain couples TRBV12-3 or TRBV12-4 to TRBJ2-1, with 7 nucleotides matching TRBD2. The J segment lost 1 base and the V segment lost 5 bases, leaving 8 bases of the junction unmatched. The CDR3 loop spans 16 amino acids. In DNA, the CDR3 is TGTGCCAGCAGTCCTCTCGGGGAGGGGTCCTACAATGAGCAGTTCTTC. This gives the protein CASSPLGEGSYNEQFF.

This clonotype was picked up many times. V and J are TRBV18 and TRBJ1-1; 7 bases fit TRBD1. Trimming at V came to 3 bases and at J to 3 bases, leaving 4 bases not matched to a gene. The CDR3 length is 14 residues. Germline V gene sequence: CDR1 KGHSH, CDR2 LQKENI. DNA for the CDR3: TGTGCCAGCTCACCCGGACAGGAGTACACTGAAGCTTTCTTT. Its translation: CASSPGQEYTEAFF.

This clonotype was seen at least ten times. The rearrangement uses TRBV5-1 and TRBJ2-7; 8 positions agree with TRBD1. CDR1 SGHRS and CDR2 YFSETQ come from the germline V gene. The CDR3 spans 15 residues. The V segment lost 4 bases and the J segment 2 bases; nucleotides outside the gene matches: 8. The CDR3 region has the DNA TGCGCCAGCAGCGGCCAGGACAGGGCACCCTACGAGCAGTACTTC. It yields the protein CASSGQDRAPYEQYF.

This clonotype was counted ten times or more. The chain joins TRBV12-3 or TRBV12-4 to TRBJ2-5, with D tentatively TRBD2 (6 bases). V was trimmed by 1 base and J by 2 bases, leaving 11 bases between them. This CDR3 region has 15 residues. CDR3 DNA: TGTGCCAGCAGTTTAGACGGGAGCCCTCAAGAGACCCAGTACTTC. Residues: CASSLDGSPQETQYF.

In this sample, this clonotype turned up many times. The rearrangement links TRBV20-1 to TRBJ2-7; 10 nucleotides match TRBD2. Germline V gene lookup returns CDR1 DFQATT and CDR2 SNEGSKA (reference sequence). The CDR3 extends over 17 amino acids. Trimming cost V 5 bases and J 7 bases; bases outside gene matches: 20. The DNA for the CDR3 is TGCAGTGCTCCTCCGCTCGGACTAGCGGTAGTTCCGGGGGAGCAGTACTTC. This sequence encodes CSAPPLGLAVVPGEQYF.

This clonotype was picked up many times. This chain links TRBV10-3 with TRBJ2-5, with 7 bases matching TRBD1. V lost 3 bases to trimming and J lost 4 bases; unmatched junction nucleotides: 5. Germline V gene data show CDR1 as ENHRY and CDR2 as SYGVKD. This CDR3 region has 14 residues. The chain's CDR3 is CAISDPAGGETQYF. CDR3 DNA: TGTGCCATCAGTGACCCCGCAGGGGGAGAGACCCAGTACTTC.

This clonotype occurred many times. CDR3 sequence reads: CASSLVGTGGYEQYF. The CDR3 coding sequence is TGTGCCAGCAGCTTGGTCGGGACAGGGGGCTACGAGCAGTACTTC. The V call is TRBV5-5, the J call TRBJ2-7, with TRBD1 identical over 11 bases. The CDR3 loop spans 15 amino acids. Germline CDR1 SGHKS, CDR2 YYEKEE (reference sequence). V lost 0 bases, J lost 3 bases, and 2 bases stayed unmatched.

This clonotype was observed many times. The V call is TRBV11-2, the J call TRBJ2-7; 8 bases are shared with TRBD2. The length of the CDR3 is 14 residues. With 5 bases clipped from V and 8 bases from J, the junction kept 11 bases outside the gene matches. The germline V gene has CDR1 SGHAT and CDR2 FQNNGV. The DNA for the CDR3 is TGTGCCAGCAGCCCCCAAGTAGCGGGGTTAAAGCAGTACTTC. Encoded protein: CASSPQVAGLKQYF.

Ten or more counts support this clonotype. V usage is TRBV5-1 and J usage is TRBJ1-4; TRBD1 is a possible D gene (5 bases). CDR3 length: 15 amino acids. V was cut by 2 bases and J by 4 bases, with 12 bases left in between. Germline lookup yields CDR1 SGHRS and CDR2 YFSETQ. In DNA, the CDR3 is TGCGCCAGCAGCTTACGAGGGGAAGTTAATGAAAAACTGTTTTTT. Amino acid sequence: CASSLRGEVNEKLFF. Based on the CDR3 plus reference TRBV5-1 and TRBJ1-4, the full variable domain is KAGVTQTPRYLIKTRGQQVTLSCSPISGHRSVSWYQQTPGQGLQFLFEYFSETQRNKGNFPGRFSGRQFSNSRSEMNVSTLELGDSALYLCASSLRGEVNEKLFFGSGTQLSVL.

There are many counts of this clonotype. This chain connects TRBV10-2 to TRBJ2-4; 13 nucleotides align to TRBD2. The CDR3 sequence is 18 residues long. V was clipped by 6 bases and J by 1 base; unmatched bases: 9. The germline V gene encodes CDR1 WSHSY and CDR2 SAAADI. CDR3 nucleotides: TGCGCCAGCAGCGTCACTAGCGGGGGGGCCAGCGCCAAAAACATTCAGTACTTC. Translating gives CASSVTSGGASAKNIQYF.

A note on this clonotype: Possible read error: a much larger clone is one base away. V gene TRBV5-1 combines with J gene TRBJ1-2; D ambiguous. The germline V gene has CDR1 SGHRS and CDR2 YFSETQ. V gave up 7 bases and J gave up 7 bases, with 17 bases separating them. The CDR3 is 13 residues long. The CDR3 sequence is CASRDNNNGGYTF. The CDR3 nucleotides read TGCGCCAGCCGGGATAACAATAACGGTGGCTACACCTTC. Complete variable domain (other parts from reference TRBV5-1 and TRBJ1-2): KAGVTQTPRYLIKTRGQQVTLSCSPISGHRSVSWYQQTPGQGLQFLFEYFSETQRNKGNFPGRFSGRQFSNSRSEMNVSTLELGDSALYLCASRDNNNGGYTFGSGTRLTVV.

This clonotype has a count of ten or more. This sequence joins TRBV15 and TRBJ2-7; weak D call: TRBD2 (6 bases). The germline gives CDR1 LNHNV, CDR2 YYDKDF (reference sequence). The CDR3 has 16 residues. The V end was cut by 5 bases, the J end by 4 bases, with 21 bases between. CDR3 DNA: TGTGCCACCAGCCGCGCGGGCGGACTACCCTCGTACGAGCAGTACTTC. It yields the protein CATSRAGGLPSYEQYF. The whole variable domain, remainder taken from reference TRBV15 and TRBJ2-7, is DAMVIQNPRYQVTQFGKPVTLSCSQTLNHNVMYWYQQKSSQAPKLLFHYYDKDFNNEADTPDNFQSRRPNTSFCFLDIRSPGLGDTAMYLCATSRAGGLPSYEQYFGPGTRLTVT.